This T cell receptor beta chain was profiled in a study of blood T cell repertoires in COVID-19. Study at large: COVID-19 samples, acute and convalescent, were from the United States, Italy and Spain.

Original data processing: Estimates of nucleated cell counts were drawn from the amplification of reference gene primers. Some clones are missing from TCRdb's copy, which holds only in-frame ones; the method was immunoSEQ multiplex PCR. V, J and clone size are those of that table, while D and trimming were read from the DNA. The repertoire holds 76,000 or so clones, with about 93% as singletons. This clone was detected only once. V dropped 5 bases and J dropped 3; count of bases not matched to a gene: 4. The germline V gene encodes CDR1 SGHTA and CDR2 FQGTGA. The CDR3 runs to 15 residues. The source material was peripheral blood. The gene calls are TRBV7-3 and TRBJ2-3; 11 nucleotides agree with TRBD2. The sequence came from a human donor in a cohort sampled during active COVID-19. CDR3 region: CASSRSGGATDTQYF. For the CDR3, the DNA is TGTGCCAGCAGCCGTAGCGGGGGGGCTACAGATACGCAGTATTTT.